The rows below give T cell receptor beta chains drawn from one sample of a study of control samples from healthy donors and cancer patients. Profiled with immunoSEQ multiplex PCR; TCRdb holds only in-frame clones, not every one. The sample lists tens of thousands of clones, 84% occurring once. The sequenced material came from PBMCs. These receptors came from a woman aged 50 to 60 with lung cancer. Each CDR3 is given with its conserved first and last residue. A D gene is named only where the DNA matches it firmly. Clone sizes are given selectively: once, few, many, or a class where the clone is expanded.

-	-	TRBV24-1	TRBJ2-5	TGTGCCACCAGTGATCCCGGACGGGGGGAGACCCAGTACTTC	CATSDPGRGETQYF
-	-	TRBV7-2	TRBJ2-1	TGTGCCAGCAGCGTGGACAGACAAAATGAGCAGTTCTTC	CASSVDRQNEQFF
once	TRBD1	TRBV18	TRBJ1-1	TGTGCCAGCTCAGCCGACAGGGGGGTAACTGAAGCTTTCTTT	CASSADRGVTEAFF
-	-	TRBV7-2	TRBJ2-5	TGTGCCAGCAGCCCAAATGGAGAGACCCAGTACTTC	CASSPNGETQYF
-	-	TRBV13	TRBJ2-7	TGTGCCAGCAGCTCAGGGACCTCGACCTACGAGCAGTACTTC	CASSSGTSTYEQYF
-	TRBD2	TRBV3-1/TRBV3-2	TRBJ2-1	TGTGCCAGCCTTAAGCAGGCGGGGGGCGGTTGGGGTGAGCAGTTCTTC	CASLKQAGGGWGEQFF
-	TRBD1	TRBV5-4	TRBJ1-1	TGTGCCAGCAGCATTGGACAGGGCCGTAACACTGAAGCTTTCTTT	CASSIGQGRNTEAFF
-	TRBD1	TRBV4-3	TRBJ1-6	TGCGCCAGCAGCCAAGCCGGACAGGTCGGGGATTCACCCCTCCACTTT	CASSQAGQVGDSPLHF
once	-	TRBV6-4	TRBJ2-2	TGTGCCAGCAGTGACAGGACCGGGGAGCTGTTTTTT	CASSDRTGELFF
-	-	TRBV6-2/TRBV6-3	TRBJ1-5	TGTGCCAGCAGTTACTCAGTCGGGGTTGGTCAGCCCCAGCATTTT	CASSYSVGVGQPQHF
-	TRBD2	TRBV5-1	TRBJ2-7	TGCGCCAGCAGCTTGGGGGAGGGGCCCAACTACGAGCAGTACTTC	CASSLGEGPNYEQYF
-	-	TRBV6-5	TRBJ2-7	TGTGCCAGCAGTTATCTAGCGTCAAGCTCCTACGAGCAGTACTTC	CASSYLASSSYEQYF
-	-	TRBV12-3/TRBV12-4	TRBJ1-5	TGTGCCAGCACCCCCCTCTATAATCAGCCCCAGCATTTT	CASTPLYNQPQHF
-	-	TRBV9	TRBJ1-2	TGTGCCAGCAGCTCAGGGACGGCCGGGAGCTACACCTTC	CASSSGTAGSYTF
-	TRBD1	TRBV28	TRBJ1-1	TGTGCCAGCAGTTTATGGGGGACAGGGAAGAGCACTGAAGCTTTCTTT	CASSLWGTGKSTEAFF
-	-	TRBV18	TRBJ1-3	TGTGCCAGCTCACCACCGCTACCCGACAGTCCTGGAAACACCATATATTTT	CASSPPLPDSPGNTIYF
-	-	TRBV7-9	TRBJ2-1	TGTGCCAGCAGCTTAGATATCGGACTCTCTGGAGAGCAGTTCTTC	CASSLDIGLSGEQFF
-	TRBD1	TRBV14	TRBJ2-1	TGTGCCAGCAGCCAAGGGGACAGGGTAAGCAATGAGCAGTTCTTC	CASSQGDRVSNEQFF
-	-	TRBV7-9	TRBJ2-7	TGTGCCAGCAGCCCCAATTCCTACGAGCAGTACTTC	CASSPNSYEQYF
-	TRBD1	TRBV5-5	TRBJ1-5	TGTGCCAGCAGCGATTGGACAGGGAATCAGCCCCAGCATTTT	CASSDWTGNQPQHF
once	-	TRBV19	TRBJ2-3	TGTGCCAGTAGTACCATCGGGGCGGAGAGGGATACGCAGTATTTT	CASSTIGAERDTQYF
-	-	TRBV7-9	TRBJ1-2	TGTGCCAGCAGCTTAGACAACCGCCATGGCTACACCTTC	CASSLDNRHGYTF
-	TRBD2	TRBV11-3	TRBJ2-1	TGTGCCAGCAGCTCCGGGACTAGCCGCAATGAGCAGTTCTTC	CASSSGTSRNEQFF
-	-	TRBV7-2	TRBJ1-2	TGTGCCAGCAGCTTAGCGGGGGGGAGCTACACCTTC	CASSLAGGSYTF
-	-	TRBV29-1	TRBJ2-7	TGCAGCGTTGAGGGGGGTCTGGGTCTAGTTGAGCAGTACTTC	CSVEGGLGLVEQYF
-	-	TRBV6-5	TRBJ1-4	TGTGCCAGCAGTTATTCGTTGTTAATGGAGCCGGCTGGGCTGTTTTTT	CASSYSLLMEPAGLFF
-	TRBD1	TRBV7-2	TRBJ1-5	TGTGCTATATCGGGACAGGGGAATATGCAGCCCCAGCATTTT	CAISGQGNMQPQHF
few	-	TRBV18	TRBJ1-4	TGTGCCAGCTCACCTAGACAAGGGGCTAATGAAAAACTGTTTTTT	CASSPRQGANEKLFF
-	-	TRBV4-1	TRBJ2-6	TGCGCCAGCAGCCCGATAGGGGCGGCTGGGGCCAACGTCCTGACTTTC	CASSPIGAAGANVLTF
-	-	TRBV6-5	TRBJ2-2	TGTGCCAGCAGGGTAAACACCGGGGAGCTGTTTTTT	CASRVNTGELFF
-	-	TRBV11-2	TRBJ1-6	TGTGCCAGCAGCTTAGCACCGCCGAATTCACCCCTCCACTTT	CASSLAPPNSPLHF
-	-	TRBV5-1	TRBJ1-3	TGCGCCAGCAGCAAGCCCGGGACGGGGGGAAACACCATATATTTT	CASSKPGTGGNTIYF
-	TRBD1	TRBV5-1	TRBJ2-7	TGCGCCAGCAGCTTGGTAACCGGGACAGGGTCCTACGAGCAGTACTTC	CASSLVTGTGSYEQYF
once	-	TRBV5-1	TRBJ2-3	TGCGCCAGCAGCTTGGCGGGCAGGGTGTTGGGTCTGAGCACAGATACGCAGTATTTT	CASSLAGRVLGLSTDTQYF
-	TRBD2	TRBV6-5	TRBJ2-2	TGTGCCAGCAGTTACTTCGGGGGGACCGGGGAGCTGTTTTTT	CASSYFGGTGELFF
-	-	TRBV5-1	TRBJ2-3	TGCGCCAGCAGCTTGGCCCTGTGGGGCACAGATACGCAGTATTTT	CASSLALWGTDTQYF
-	-	TRBV2	TRBJ1-1	TGTGCCAGCAGCGAACAGGGAATACTGAACACTGAAGCTTTCTTT	CASSEQGILNTEAFF
-	TRBD1	TRBV6-2/TRBV6-3	TRBJ2-1	TGTGCCAGCAGTCAAGACCGGGACAGCTCCTACAATGAGCAGTTCTTC	CASSQDRDSSYNEQFF
few	-	TRBV11-3	TRBJ2-3	TGTGCCAGCAGCTCCCTAGCAGGGCTGACAGATACGCAGTATTTT	CASSSLAGLTDTQYF
-	-	TRBV10-3	TRBJ1-5	TGTGCCATCAGTGAGAGCCTTAATCAGCCCCAGCATTTT	CAISESLNQPQHF
-	-	TRBV12-1	TRBJ1-1	TGTGCCAGCAGCTTTGTTTCGGCAGGGTGGTACACTGAAGCTTTCTTT	CASSFVSAGWYTEAFF
-	-	TRBV9	TRBJ2-2	TGTGCCAGCAGCGTAGGCCAGGGAACCGGGGAGCTGTTTTTT	CASSVGQGTGELFF
-	TRBD2	TRBV10-2	TRBJ2-1	TGCGCCAGCGGGACTAGCGGGGGTCACAATGAGCAGTTCTTC	CASGTSGGHNEQFF
-	TRBD1	TRBV9	TRBJ1-1	TGTGCCAGCAGCGTCCCCCCAGGGGGCTTCACTGAAGCTTTCTTT	CASSVPPGGFTEAFF
once	-	TRBV11-2	TRBJ2-7	TGTGCCAGCAGCCTAACCACAGTTAACTACGAGCAGTACTTC	CASSLTTVNYEQYF
-	TRBD1	TRBV5-1	TRBJ1-6	TGCGCCAGCAGCCCGGGGGACAGGGAGGATTCACCCCTCCACTTT	CASSPGDREDSPLHF
-	-	TRBV18	TRBJ1-5	TGTGCCAGCTCACCGAATCGGGGACGGGTGAATCAGCCCCAGCATTTT	CASSPNRGRVNQPQHF
-	TRBD1	TRBV27	TRBJ1-4	TGTGCCAGCAGTTTCCTGGGACAGGGCGGGGAAAAACTGTTTTTT	CASSFLGQGGEKLFF
-	TRBD1	TRBV3-1/TRBV3-2	TRBJ1-2	TGTGCCAGCAGACCGATGATGACCGGGACAGGAGTAGGCTACACCTTC	CASRPMMTGTGVGYTF
-	-	TRBV6-4	TRBJ2-2	TGTGCCAGCAGTGAGCAGGGAAAGGCCGGGGAGCTGTTTTTT	CASSEQGKAGELFF
-	-	TRBV3-1/TRBV3-2	TRBJ2-7	TGTGCCAGCAGCCGATTAGGCGAGTACGAGCAGTACTTC	CASSRLGEYEQYF
-	-	TRBV5-6	TRBJ1-1	TGTGCCAGCAGCTTCGGGACACCCGTTGAAGCTTTCTTT	CASSFGTPVEAFF
-	-	TRBV2	TRBJ2-5	TGTGCCAGCAGCCGGGACTCCAAGTCCTTACAAGAGACCCAGTACTTC	CASSRDSKSLQETQYF
-	-	TRBV21-1	TRBJ2-1	TGTGCCAGCAGCGAACAGCGGGCAGGGGCTTTCAATGAGCAGTTCTTC	CASSEQRAGAFNEQFF
-	TRBD2	TRBV24-1	TRBJ2-3	TGTGCCACCAGTGAAAGGACTAGCGGGGGGGCTGCAGATACGCAGTATTTT	CATSERTSGGAADTQYF